This T cell receptor beta chain was found in a study of CD8 T cells in ankylosing spondylitis. A remark on this clonotype: Its antigen is not known.

V lost 3 bases to trimming and J lost 1 base, with 18 bases between them. There are 17 residues in the CDR3. Germline CDR1 is SGHVS and CDR2 is FQNEAQ. Quantitative 5'-RACE with molecular barcodes was used to make the TCR beta libraries. TCRdb re-called the 5' RACE reads through MiXCR, storing one row per CDR3 protein. The sample yields hundreds of thousands of distinct CDR3 sequences, 20% to 25% seen once. General study points: Seemingly distinctive of ankylosing spondylitis blood was a TCR beta motif formed by eight highly homologous variants. Reported data indicate significant enrichment of disease-linked clones within matched ankylosing spondylitis synovial fluid.

The rearrangement links TRBV7-8 to TRBJ1-2, with D unclear. The sequence was obtained from a female donor with ankylosing spondylitis or in good health (not recorded which). The sequencing sample was made of blood, either unsorted or a sorted T cell fraction (not recorded which). The CDR3 loop reads CASSFSGSSFGNYGYTF. The DNA of the CDR3 is TGTGCCAGCAGCTTTAGTGGGTCATCATTCGGTAACTATGGCTACACCTTC.